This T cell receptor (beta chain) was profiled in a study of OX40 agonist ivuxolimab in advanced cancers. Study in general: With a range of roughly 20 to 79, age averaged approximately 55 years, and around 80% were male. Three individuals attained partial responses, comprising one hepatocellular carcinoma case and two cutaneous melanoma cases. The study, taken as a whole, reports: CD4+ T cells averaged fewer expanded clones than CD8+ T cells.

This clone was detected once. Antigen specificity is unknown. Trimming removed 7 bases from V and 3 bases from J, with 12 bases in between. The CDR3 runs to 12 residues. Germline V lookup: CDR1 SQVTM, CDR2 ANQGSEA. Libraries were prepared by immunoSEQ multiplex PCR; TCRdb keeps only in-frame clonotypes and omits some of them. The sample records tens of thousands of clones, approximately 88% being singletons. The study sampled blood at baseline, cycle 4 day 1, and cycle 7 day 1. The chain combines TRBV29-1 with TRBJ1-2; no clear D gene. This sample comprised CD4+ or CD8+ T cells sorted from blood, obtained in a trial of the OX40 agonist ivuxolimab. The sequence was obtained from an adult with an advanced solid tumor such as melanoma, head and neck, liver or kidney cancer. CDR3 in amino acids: CSATPGDYGYTF. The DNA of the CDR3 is TGCAGCGCCACCCCGGGCGACTATGGCTACACCTTC.